This passage covers 8 T cell receptor beta chains from one sample sequenced in a study of blood T cell repertoires in COVID-19. The data were produced by immunoSEQ multiplex PCR, yet TCRdb's version contains in-frame clones alone and is incomplete. The profile shows some 120,000 clones, around nine tenths of them singletons. What was sequenced was peripheral blood. Receptor source: a human donor with active COVID-19. The donor label of this sample is uncertain.

The chain couples TRBV5-1 to TRBJ2-1, with 9 bases matching TRBD2. Germline V lookup: CDR1 SGHRS, CDR2 YFSETQ. This CDR3 has 16 residues. The junction had 10 bases not matched to a gene; V was cut back by 1 base and J by 8 bases. The chain's CDR3 is CASSLRGGTSNDEQFF. The CDR3 DNA reads as TGCGCCAGCAGCTTGAGGGGAGGGACTAGCAACGATGAGCAGTTCTTC.

The table lists this clone with a count of one. The chain is built from TRBV12-3 or TRBV12-4 and TRBJ2-1, with a possible D match to TRBD1 (6 bases). V shed 6 bases and J shed 6 bases, with 12 bases lying between them. The CDR3 has 13 residues. The CDR3 protein is CASRSLGGNEQFF. DNA of the CDR3: TGTGCCAGCAGGTCTTTAGGGGGCAATGAGCAGTTCTTC.

J is TRBJ2-1 and V is TRBV14, with D unresolved. Germline V gene data show CDR1 as SGHDN and CDR2 as FVKESK. Trimming left V 4 bases short and J 7 bases short, with 5 bases between. The CDR3 consists of 11 residues. CDR3 loop: CASSLLNEQFF. CDR3 sequence (DNA): TGTGCCAGCAGCCTCTTAAATGAGCAGTTCTTC.

The chain uses TRBV27 and TRBJ2-7; D may be TRBD2 (6 bases). This CDR3 has 12 amino acids. Deletions cut 5 bases from V and 5 bases from J, with 10 bases between. Germline CDR1 reads MNHEY; CDR2 reads SMNVEV (reference sequence). The CDR3 nucleotides read TGTGCCAGCAGTAAGGGGAGGAACGAGCAGTACTTC. The encoded protein is CASSKGRNEQYF.

V gene TRBV3-1 (or the pseudogene TRBV3-2) combines with J gene TRBJ2-3; 8 bases are a match to TRBD2. J gave up 2 bases and V 1 base, and 8 bases lay outside the gene matches. Looked up from germline, CDR1 is LGHDT and CDR2 is YNNKEL (reference sequence). The CDR3 loop spans 17 amino acids. CDR3 in amino acids: CASSQGGGFLSTDTQYF. For the CDR3, the DNA is TGTGCCAGCAGCCAAGGCGGGGGGTTTCTTTCCACAGATACGCAGTATTTT.

The V call is TRBV7-9, the J call TRBJ2-7; perhaps TRBD1 as D (6 bases). Germline CDR1 is SEHNR and CDR2 is FQNEAQ (reference sequence). This CDR3 is 14 amino acids long. Trimming removed 5 bases at V and 0 bases at J, with 11 bases between. CDR3 sequence: CASSPQGSSYEQYF. Here the CDR3 DNA reads TGTGCCAGCAGCCCACAGGGAAGCTCCTACGAGCAGTACTTC.

The chain employs TRBV9 and TRBJ2-2; D perhaps matches TRBD1 (6 bases). The V gene lost 4 bases and the J gene lost 5 bases, with 18 bases spanning the gap. Germline CDR1 SGDLS, CDR2 YYNGEE. The CDR3 is 16 amino acids. The DNA of the CDR3 is TGTGCCAGCAGCCCAAGGGGGATACGAGAGACCGGGGAGCTGTTTTTT. Its translation is CASSPRGIRETGELFF.

This chain connects TRBV9 to TRBJ2-1, with 9 bases identical to TRBD1. The J segment lost 0 bases and the V segment lost 0 bases, leaving 10 bases of the junction unmatched. The CDR3 is made up of 19 amino acids. CDR1 and CDR2 (germline): SGDLS, YYNGEE. CDR3 loop: CASSVGRDRVSDSYNEQFF. The CDR3 DNA follows: TGTGCCAGCAGCGTAGGCAGGGACAGGGTTTCCGACTCCTACAATGAGCAGTTCTTC.